This record concerns one TCR beta chain sequence. Its cognate antigen is unknown. The source of the sample is a study of CXCR3-negative and CXCR3-positive naive CD8 T cells. Study information: Roughly 130 million TRB reads in total, about 1.5 +/- 0.3 million per library. Broader study findings: Compared with CXCR3-negative naive cells, CXCR3-positive naive cells showed more hydrophobic TRB CDR3s.

The germline V gene has CDR1 SGHVS and CDR2 FNYEAQ. The CDR3 consists of 20 residues. Researchers prepared the TRB cDNA libraries using 5' RACE with UMI labels. TCRdb reprocessed the 5' RACE reads and keeps a single row for each CDR3 protein, giving no DNA. This specimen shows tens of thousands of distinct CDR3 sequences; the ten leading clones hold about 4.9%. The V gene is TRBV7-6, the J gene TRBJ2-1; the TCRdb D gene call, TRBD2, has no DNA to confirm it. Sequencing was carried out using naive CXCR3+ CD8+ T cells from blood. The subset here: CD45RO-CCR7+CD27+CD95- naive CD8+ T cells expressing CXCR3 (TNR3+). The TCR was taken from a human donor in good health. Some clones in this sample may be carry-over from other donors' samples. CDR3: CASSLVVYREGVGLYNEQFF.